One and the same sample provided the 2 T cell receptor beta chains below, sequenced in a study of blood T cell repertoires in COVID-19. TCRdb keeps only in-frame clones here, not all; method: immunoSEQ multiplex PCR. The sample shows some 300,000 clones, more than 75% of them seen only once. Sequencing used PBMCs or T cells enriched from blood (not recorded which). The receptors here all came from a woman aged 25 to 45 who had recovered from COVID-19.

The V call is TRBV28, the J call TRBJ2-5; 10 bases match TRBD2. Germline V gives CDR1 MDHEN, CDR2 SYDVKM. The length of the CDR3 is 17 residues. V was pared by 7 bases and J by 2 bases, with 13 bases of the junction left unmatched. The CDR3 nucleotides are TGTGCCAGCACCACGATCCCCAGCGGGGGGGGACAAGAGACCCAGTACTTC. It translates to CASTTIPSGGGQETQYF.

This chain connects TRBV7-9 to TRBJ2-5; 8 bases agree with TRBD1. Trimming at V came to 6 bases and at J to 4 bases, leaving 7 bases not matched to a gene. The V gene's germline CDR1 is SEHNR and CDR2 FQNEAQ (reference sequence). CDR3 length: 14 residues. The CDR3 nucleotides read TGTGCCAGCAGGTCGGACAGGGAGGTAGAGACCCAGTACTTC. It yields the protein CASRSDREVETQYF.